Listed below are T cell receptor beta chains from one sample, sequenced in a study of blood T cell repertoires in COVID-19. Some clones are missing from TCRdb's copy, which holds only in-frame ones; the method was immunoSEQ multiplex PCR. In the table there are 40,000 to 60,000 clones, under 85% of which are singletons. The specimen sequenced was peripheral blood. Receptor source: a human donor in a cohort sampled during active COVID-19. Each CDR3 is given with its conserved first and last residue. The D gene is left open where the match is weak. Only part of the rows carry a size: once, few, many, or a class if the clone is expanded.

V	size	D	J	CDR3	DNA
TRBV2	-	TRBD1	TRBJ2-2	CASSRPRDRNTGELFF	TGTGCCAGCAGCCGCCCCCGGGACAGGAACACCGGGGAGCTGTTTTTT
TRBV7-2	-	-	TRBJ2-7	CASSLDREGTRYF	TGTGCCAGCAGCTTAGACAGGGAGGGGACGAGGTACTTC
TRBV19	-	TRBD1	TRBJ1-3	CASSGQAGGNTIYF	TGTGCCAGTTCCGGACAGGCGGGTGGAAACACCATATATTTT
TRBV5-1	once	-	TRBJ2-2	CASRRQSSNTGELFF	TGCGCCAGCAGACGACAGAGCTCGAACACCGGGGAGCTGTTTTTT
TRBV7-2	-	-	TRBJ1-1	CASSFLRGMGTEAFF	TGTGCCAGCAGCTTTCTTAGGGGCATGGGCACTGAAGCTTTCTTT
TRBV19	few	-	TRBJ2-7	CASSMTSSYEQYF	TGTGCCAGTAGTATGACTTCCTCCTACGAGCAGTACTTC
TRBV5-6	-	TRBD2	TRBJ2-1	CASSLGVGRALNEQFF	TGTGCCAGCAGCTTGGGGGTCGGGAGGGCCTTGAATGAGCAGTTCTTC
TRBV7-2	-	-	TRBJ2-7	CASSPSDRHYEQYF	TGTGCCAGCAGCCCCTCAGACAGACACTACGAGCAGTACTTC
TRBV28	-	TRBD1	TRBJ2-7	CASSRGQGASYEQYF	TGTGCCAGCAGTCGGGGACAGGGTGCATCCTACGAGCAGTACTTC
TRBV2	-	-	TRBJ1-2	CASSAGALNYGYTF	TGTGCCAGCAGTGCAGGGGCCCTTAACTATGGCTACACCTTC
TRBV28	-	-	TRBJ1-3	CATQATGTSTTIYF	TGTGCCACCCAAGCAACCGGGACTTCGACCACCATATATTTT
TRBV9	-	TRBD1	TRBJ2-2	CASSSYGTGNTGELFF	TGTGCCAGCAGCTCCTACGGGACAGGGAACACCGGGGAGCTGTTTTTT
TRBV29-1	-	-	TRBJ2-1	CSAARKSGFSSYNEQFF	TGCAGCGCCGCTCGTAAGAGCGGGTTTAGCTCCTACAATGAGCAGTTCTTC
TRBV5-1	-	TRBD2	TRBJ2-2	CASSFRIGGGTGELFF	TGCGCCAGCAGCTTCCGGATTGGCGGGGGCACCGGGGAGCTGTTTTTT
TRBV28	-	TRBD2	TRBJ2-7	CASSPTGTSGKYEQYF	TGTGCCAGCAGTCCTACCGGGACTAGCGGGAAGTACGAGCAGTACTTC
TRBV5-1	-	-	TRBJ1-2	CASSINSDGGGGYTF	TGCGCCAGCAGCATAAACTCGGACGGTGGAGGAGGCTACACCTTC
TRBV5-1	-	-	TRBJ2-7	CASSSTWGGSYEQYF	TGCGCCAGCAGCTCGACGTGGGGCGGCTCCTACGAGCAGTACTTC